This T cell receptor (beta chain) came from a study of shared clonotypes between healthy human individuals. Study observations and caveats: Only blood was sampled; tissue repertoires likely differ.

Comment on this clone: The target antigen is unknown.

Sequencing was performed with immunoSEQ multiplex PCR; in TCRdb, only in-frame clones are kept and a portion is missing. This table holds about 1.1 million clones, around 82% found once. The CDR3 has 16 residues. The V gene end was trimmed by 1 base and the J gene end by 4 bases; junction bases not matched to a gene: 6. Germline assignment: CDR1 LGHNA and CDR2 YSLEER. What was sequenced was memory CD4+ T cells from PBMCs. Indicated subset: CD45RA-negative fraction. The gene calls are TRBV4-3 and TRBJ2-3; TRBD2 agrees at 9 bases. The TCR comes from a man younger than 35 in good health. Some clones in this sample may be carry-over from other donors' samples. Here the CDR3 reads CASSQGAGGRADTQYF. CDR3 nucleotides: TGCGCCAGCAGCCAAGGCGCGGGAGGGAGGGCAGATACGCAGTATTTT.